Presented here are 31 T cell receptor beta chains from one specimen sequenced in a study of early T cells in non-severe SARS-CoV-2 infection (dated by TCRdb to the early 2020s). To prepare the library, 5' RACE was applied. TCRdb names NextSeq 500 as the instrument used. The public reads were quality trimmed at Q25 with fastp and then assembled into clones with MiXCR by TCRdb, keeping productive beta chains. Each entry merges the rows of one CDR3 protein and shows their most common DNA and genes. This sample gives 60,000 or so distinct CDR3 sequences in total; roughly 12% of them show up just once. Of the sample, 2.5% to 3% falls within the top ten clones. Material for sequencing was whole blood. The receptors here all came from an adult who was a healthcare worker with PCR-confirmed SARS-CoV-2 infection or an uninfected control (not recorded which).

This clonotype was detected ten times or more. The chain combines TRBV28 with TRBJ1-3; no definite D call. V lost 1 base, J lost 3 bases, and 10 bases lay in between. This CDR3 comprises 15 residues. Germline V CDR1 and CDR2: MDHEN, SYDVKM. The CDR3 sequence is CASSLFRPVGNTIYF. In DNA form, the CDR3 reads TGTGCCAGCAGTTTATTTCGGCCAGTTGGAAACACCATATATTTT.

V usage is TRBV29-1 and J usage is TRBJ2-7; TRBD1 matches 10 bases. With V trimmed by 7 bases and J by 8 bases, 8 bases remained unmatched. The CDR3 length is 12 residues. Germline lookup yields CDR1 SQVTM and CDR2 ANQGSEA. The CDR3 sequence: CSGGQGQYKQYF. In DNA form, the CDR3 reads TGCAGCGGGGGACAGGGGCAATACAAGCAGTACTTC.

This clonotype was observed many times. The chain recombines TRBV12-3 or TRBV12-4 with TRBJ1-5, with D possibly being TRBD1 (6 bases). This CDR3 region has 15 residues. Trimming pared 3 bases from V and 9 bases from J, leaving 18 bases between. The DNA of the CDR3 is TGTGCCAGCAGTTTCCGTGACGGGGGCGTGGGGCCCCAGCATTTT. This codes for CASSFRDGGVGPQHF.

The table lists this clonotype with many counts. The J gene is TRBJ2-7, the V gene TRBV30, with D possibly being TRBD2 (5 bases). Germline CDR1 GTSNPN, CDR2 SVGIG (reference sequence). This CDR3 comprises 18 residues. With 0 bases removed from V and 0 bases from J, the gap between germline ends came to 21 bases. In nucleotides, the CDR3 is TGTGCCTGGAGTGTCGTAAGGGCGCGGACGGGAAGCTCCTACGAGCAGTACTTC. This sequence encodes CAWSVVRARTGSSYEQYF.

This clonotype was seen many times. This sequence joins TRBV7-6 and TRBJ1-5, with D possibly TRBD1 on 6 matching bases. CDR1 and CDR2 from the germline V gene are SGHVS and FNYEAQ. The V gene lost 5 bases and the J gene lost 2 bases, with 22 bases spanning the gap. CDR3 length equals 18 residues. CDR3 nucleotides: TGTGCCAGCAGCCCGTGGGGGGTGACATCAGGGGGCAATCAGCCCCAGCATTTT. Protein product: CASSPWGVTSGGNQPQHF.

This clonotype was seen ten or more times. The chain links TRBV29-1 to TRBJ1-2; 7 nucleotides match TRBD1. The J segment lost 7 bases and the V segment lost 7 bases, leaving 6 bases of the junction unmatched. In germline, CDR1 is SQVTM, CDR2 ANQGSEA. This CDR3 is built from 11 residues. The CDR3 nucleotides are TGCAGCGCCATAACAGGGGTTGGCTACACCTTC. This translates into CSAITGVGYTF.

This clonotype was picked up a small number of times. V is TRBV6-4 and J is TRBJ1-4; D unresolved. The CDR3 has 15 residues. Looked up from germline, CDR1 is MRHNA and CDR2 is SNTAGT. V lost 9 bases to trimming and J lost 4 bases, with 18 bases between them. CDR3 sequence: CASPSPPGFNEKLFF. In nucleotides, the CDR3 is TGTGCCAGTCCCTCGCCGCCAGGATTTAATGAAAAACTGTTTTTT.

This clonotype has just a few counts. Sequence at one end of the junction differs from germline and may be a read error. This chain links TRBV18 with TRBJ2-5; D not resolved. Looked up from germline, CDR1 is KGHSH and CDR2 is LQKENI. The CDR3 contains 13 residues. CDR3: CASSPPNQETQYF. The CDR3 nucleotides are TGTGCCAGCTCACCACCGAACCAGGAGACCCAGTACTTC.

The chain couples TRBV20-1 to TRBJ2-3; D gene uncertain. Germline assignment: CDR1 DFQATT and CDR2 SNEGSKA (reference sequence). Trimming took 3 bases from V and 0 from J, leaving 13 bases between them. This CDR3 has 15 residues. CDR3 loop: CSASARATSTDTQYF. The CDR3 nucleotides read TGCAGTGCTAGTGCCCGGGCCACTAGCACAGATACGCAGTATTTT.

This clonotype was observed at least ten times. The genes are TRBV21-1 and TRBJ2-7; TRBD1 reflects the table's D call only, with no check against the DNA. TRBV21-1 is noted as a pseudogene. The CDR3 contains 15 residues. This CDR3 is CASSPRTGESYEQYF. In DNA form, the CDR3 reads TGTGCCAGCAGCCCGAGGACAGGCGAGTCCTACGAGCAGTACTTC.

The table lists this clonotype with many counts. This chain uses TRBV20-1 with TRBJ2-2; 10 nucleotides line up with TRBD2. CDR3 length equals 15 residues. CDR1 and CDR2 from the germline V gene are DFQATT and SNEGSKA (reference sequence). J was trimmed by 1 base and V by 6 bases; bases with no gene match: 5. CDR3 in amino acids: CSALASGRNTGELFF. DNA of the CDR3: TGCAGTGCCCTGGCTAGCGGGAGGAACACCGGGGAGCTGTTTTTT.

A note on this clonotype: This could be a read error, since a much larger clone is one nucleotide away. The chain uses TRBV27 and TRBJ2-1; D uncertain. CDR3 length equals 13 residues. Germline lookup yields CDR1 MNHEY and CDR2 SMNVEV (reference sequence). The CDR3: CANSTMAAREQFF. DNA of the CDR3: TGTGCCAACAGTACGATGGCAGCGCGGGAGCAGTTCTTC.

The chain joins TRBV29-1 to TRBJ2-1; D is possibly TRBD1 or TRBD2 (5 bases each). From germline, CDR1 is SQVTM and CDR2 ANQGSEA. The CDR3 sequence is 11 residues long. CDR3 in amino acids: CSAWDLPEQFF. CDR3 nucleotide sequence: TGCAGTGCCTGGGACCTCCCTGAGCAGTTCTTC.

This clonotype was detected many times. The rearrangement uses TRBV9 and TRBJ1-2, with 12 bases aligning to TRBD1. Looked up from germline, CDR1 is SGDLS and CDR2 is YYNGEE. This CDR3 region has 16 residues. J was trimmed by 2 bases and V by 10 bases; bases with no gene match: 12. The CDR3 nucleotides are TGTGCCCTACCCCGGGACAGGGGGCTGGAAAACTATGGCTACACCTTC. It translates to CALPRDRGLENYGYTF.

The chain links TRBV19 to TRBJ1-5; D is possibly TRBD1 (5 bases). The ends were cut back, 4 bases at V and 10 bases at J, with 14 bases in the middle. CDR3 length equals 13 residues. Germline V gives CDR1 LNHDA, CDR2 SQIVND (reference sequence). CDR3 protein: CASSTQTGTPQHF. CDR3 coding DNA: TGTGCCAGTAGTACCCAAACAGGTACTCCCCAGCATTTT.

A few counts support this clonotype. In nucleotides, the CDR3 is TGTGCCACCAGTGACCGGGACGGAGGCTCTGGAAACACCATATATTTT. Residues: CATSDRDGGSGNTIYF. The rearrangement joins TRBV24-1 to TRBJ1-3, with D possibly being TRBD1 (5 bases). This CDR3 contains 16 residues. V was clipped by 4 bases and J by 0 bases, with 12 bases between them. CDR1 and CDR2 (germline): KGHDR, SFDVKD.

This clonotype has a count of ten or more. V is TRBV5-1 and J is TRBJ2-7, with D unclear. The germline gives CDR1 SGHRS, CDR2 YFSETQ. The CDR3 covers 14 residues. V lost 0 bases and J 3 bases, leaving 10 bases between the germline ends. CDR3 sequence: CASSLVVAGYEQYF. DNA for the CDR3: TGCGCCAGCAGCTTGGTTGTCGCAGGCTACGAGCAGTACTTC.

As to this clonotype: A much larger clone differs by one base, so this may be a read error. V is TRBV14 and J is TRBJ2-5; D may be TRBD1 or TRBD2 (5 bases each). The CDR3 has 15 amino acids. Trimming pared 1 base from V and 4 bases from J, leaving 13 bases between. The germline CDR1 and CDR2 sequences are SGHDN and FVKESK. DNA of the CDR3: TGTGCCAGCAGCCAAGTACTGGGGACGCGAGAGACCCAGTACTTC. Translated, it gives CASSQVLGTRETQYF.

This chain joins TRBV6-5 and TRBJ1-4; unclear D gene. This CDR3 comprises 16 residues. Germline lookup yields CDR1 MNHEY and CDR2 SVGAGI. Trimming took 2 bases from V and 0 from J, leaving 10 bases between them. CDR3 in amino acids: CASSYHGRATNEKLFF. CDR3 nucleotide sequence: TGTGCCAGCAGTTACCACGGGAGGGCAACTAATGAAAAACTGTTTTTT.

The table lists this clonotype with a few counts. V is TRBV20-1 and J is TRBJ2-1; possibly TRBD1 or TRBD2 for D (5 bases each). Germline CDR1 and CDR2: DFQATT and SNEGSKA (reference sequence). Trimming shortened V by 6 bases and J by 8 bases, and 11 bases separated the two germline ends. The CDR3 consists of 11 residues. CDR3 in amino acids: CSARGRYEQFF. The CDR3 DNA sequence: TGCAGTGCCCGGGGCCGCTATGAGCAGTTCTTC.

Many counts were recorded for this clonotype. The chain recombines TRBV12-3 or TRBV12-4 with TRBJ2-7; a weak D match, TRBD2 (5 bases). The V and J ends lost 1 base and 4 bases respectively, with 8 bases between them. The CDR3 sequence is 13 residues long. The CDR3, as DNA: TGTGCCAGCAGTTTAGTCCGGGATTACGAGCAGTACTTC. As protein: CASSLVRDYEQYF.

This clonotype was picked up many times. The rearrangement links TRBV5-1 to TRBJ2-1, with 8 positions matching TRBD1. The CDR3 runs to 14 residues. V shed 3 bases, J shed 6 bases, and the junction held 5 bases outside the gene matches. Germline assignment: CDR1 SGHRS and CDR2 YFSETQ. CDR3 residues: CASSSRTGSNEQFF. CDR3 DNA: TGCGCCAGCAGCTCAAGGACAGGGAGCAATGAGCAGTTCTTC.

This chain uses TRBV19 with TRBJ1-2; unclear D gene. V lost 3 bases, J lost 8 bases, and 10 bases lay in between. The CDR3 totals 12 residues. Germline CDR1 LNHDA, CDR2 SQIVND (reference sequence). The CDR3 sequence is CASSIGNLGYTF. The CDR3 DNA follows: TGTGCCAGTAGTATTGGAAACTTAGGCTACACCTTC.

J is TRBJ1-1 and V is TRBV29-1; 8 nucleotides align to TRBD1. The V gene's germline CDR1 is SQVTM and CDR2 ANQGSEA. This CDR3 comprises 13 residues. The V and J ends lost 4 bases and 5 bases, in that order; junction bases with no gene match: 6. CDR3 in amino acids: CSVATGVITEAFF. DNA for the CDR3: TGCAGCGTTGCGACAGGGGTAATTACTGAAGCTTTCTTT.

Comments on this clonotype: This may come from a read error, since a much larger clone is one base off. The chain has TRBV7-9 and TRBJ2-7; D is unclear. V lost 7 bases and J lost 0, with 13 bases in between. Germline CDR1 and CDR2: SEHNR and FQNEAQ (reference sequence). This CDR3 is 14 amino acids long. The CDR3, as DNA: TGTGCCAGCATCGCCGACCTACTCTCCTACGAGCAGTACTTC. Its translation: CASIADLLSYEQYF.

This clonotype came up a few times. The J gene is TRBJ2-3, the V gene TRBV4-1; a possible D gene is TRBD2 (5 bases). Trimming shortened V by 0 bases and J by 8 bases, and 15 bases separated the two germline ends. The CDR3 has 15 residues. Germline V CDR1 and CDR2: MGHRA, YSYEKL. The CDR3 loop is CASSQEGVTRGTQYF. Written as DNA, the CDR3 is TGCGCCAGCAGCCAAGAGGGAGTAACTCGCGGTACGCAGTATTTT.

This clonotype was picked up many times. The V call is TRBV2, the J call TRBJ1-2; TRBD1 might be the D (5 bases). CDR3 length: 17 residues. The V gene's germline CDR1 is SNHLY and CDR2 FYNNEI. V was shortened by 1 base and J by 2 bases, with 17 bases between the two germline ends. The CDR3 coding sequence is TGTGCCAGCAGTGAAGTATCACCCCGCGGGGGAAACTATGGCTACACCTTC. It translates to CASSEVSPRGGNYGYTF. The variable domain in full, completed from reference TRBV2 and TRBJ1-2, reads EPEVTQTPSHQVTQMGQEVILRCVPISNHLYFYWYRQILGQKVEFLVSFYNNEISEKSEIFDDQFSVERPDGSNFTLKIRSTKLEDSAMYFCASSEVSPRGGNYGYTFGSGTRLTVV.

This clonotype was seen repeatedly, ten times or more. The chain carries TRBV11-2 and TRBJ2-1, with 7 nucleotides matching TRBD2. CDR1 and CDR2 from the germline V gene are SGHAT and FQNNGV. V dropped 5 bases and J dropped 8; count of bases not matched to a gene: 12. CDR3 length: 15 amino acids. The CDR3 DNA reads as TGTGCCAGCAGCACTCAAACCTGGGGGGGGGATGAGCAGTTCTTC. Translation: CASSTQTWGGDEQFF.

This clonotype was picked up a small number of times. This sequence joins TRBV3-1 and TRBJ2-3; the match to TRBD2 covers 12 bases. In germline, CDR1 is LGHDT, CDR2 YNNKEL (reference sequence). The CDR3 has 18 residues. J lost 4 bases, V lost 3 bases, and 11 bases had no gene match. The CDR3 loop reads CASSHGRPGTSGPDTQYF. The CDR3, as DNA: TGTGCCAGCAGCCACGGGCGACCCGGGACTAGCGGGCCAGATACGCAGTATTTT.

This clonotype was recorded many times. In nucleotides, the CDR3 is TGCAGTGCTCCAACCACGACTAGCGGGAGCCACAATGAGCAGTTCTTC. Translating it yields CSAPTTTSGSHNEQFF. The J gene is TRBJ2-1, the V gene TRBV20-1; 12 nucleotides agree with TRBD2. Trimming at V came to 5 bases and at J to 5 bases, leaving 10 bases not matched to a gene. The CDR3 is made up of 16 amino acids. Germline V gene lookup returns CDR1 DFQATT and CDR2 SNEGSKA (reference sequence).

The CDR3 is CASSQASNEQFF. CDR3 DNA sequence: TGTGCCAGCAGCCAAGCGAGCAATGAGCAGTTCTTC. J is TRBJ2-1 and V is TRBV3-1; D is undetermined. The CDR3 extends over 12 amino acids. Germline V lookup: CDR1 LGHDT, CDR2 YNNKEL (reference sequence). Trimming stripped 1 base from V and 6 bases from J, with 4 bases between.